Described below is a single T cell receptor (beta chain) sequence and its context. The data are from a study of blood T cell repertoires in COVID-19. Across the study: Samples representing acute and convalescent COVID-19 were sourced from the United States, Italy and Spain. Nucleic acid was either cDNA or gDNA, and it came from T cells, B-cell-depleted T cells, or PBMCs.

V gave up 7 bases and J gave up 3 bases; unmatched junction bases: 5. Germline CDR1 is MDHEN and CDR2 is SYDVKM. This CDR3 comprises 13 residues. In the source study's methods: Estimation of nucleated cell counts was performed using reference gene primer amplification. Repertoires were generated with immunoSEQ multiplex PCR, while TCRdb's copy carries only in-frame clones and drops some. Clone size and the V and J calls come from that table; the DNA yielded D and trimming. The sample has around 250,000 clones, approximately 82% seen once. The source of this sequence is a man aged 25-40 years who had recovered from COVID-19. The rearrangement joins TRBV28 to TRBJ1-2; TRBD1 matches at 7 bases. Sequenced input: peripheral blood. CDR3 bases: TGTGCCAGCACTGTTCAGGGGGACTATGGCTACACCTTC. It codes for CASTVQGDYGYTF.